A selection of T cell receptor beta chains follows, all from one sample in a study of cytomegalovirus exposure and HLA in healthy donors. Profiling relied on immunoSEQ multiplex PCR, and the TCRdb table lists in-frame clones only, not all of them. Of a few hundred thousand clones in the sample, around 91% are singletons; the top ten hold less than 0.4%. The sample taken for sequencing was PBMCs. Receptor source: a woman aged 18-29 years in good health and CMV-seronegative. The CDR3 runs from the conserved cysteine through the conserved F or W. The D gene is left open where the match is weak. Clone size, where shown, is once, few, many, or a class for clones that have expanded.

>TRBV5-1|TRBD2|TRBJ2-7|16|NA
TGCGCCAGCAGCCCCGAGATTAGCGGGGCAGGCTACGAGCAGTACTTC
CASSPEISGAGYEQYF
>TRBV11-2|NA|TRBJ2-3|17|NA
TGTGCCAGCAGCCTCACAACATTAGGGGGTAGCACAGATACGCAGTATTTT
CASSLTTLGGSTDTQYF
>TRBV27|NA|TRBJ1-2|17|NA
TGTGCCAGCAGTTTGCGGGGGGCCCTCTTACCCCACTATGGCTACACCTTC
CASSLRGALLPHYGYTF
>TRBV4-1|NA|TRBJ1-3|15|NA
TGCGCCAGCAGCCAAGATCCGGGTTCTGGAAACACCATATATTTT
CASSQDPGSGNTIYF
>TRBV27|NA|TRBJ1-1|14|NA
TGTGCCAGCAGCCGTGGACAGTTCAACACTGAAGCTTTCTTT
CASSRGQFNTEAFF
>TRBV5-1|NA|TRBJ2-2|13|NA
TGCGCCAGCGGGGGGGCCATCCCCGGGGAGCTGTTTTTT
CASGGAIPGELFF
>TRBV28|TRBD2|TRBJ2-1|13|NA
TGTGCCAGCAGGCAAGCTGGGACTAGAGAGCAGTTCTTC
CASRQAGTREQFF
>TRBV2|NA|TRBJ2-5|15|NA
TGTGCCAGCAGTGAAAAGGACAACTTACAAGAGACCCAGTACTTC
CASSEKDNLQETQYF
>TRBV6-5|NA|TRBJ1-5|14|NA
TGTGCCAGCAGTTATACCCAGGGTCGTCAGCCCCAGCATTTT
CASSYTQGRQPQHF
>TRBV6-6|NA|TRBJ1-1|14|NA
TGTGCCAGCAGTTATTCCGAACAGAACACTGAAGCTTTCTTT
CASSYSEQNTEAFF
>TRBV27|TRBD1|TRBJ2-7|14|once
TGTGCCAGCAGTTCCGGACAGGTTTCCTACGAGCAGTACTTC
CASSSGQVSYEQYF
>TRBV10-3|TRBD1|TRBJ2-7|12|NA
TGTGCTAGTGGGGACAGCTCCTACGAGCAGTACTTC
CASGDSSYEQYF
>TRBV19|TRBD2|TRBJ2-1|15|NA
TGTGCCAGTAGGACTAGCGGGGGGGGTAAGGGTGAGCAGTTCTTC
CASRTSGGGKGEQFF
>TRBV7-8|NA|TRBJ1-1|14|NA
TGTGCCAGCAGCTTAGTCGCTATGAACACTGAAGCTTTCTTT
CASSLVAMNTEAFF
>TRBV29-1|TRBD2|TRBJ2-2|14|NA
TGCAGCGGGAGACTAGCCAGGCGTGCCGGGGAGCTGTTTTTT
CSGRLARRAGELFF
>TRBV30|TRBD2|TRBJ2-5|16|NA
TGTGCCTGGAGTGTAGGGACTAGCGGAGCAGGGGAGACCCAGTACTTC
CAWSVGTSGAGETQYF
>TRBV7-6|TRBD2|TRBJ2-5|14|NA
TGTGCCAGCAGCCCCACCACTAGCGGGGGAACCCAGTACTTC
CASSPTTSGGTQYF
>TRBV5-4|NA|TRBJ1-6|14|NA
TGTGCCAGCAGCTTAGGAACAGATAATTCACCCCTCCACTTT
CASSLGTDNSPLHF
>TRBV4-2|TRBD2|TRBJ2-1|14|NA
TGTGCCAGCAACAGCGGGGGGGCGTACAATGAGCAGTTCTTC
CASNSGGAYNEQFF
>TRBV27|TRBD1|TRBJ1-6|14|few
TGTGCCAGCTCCAGGGACAGGGGGCCATCACCCCTCCACTTT
CASSRDRGPSPLHF
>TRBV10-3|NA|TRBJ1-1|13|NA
TGTGCCATCAGTGGACGGAGGAGGACTGAAGCTTTCTTT
CAISGRRRTEAFF
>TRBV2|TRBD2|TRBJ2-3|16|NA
TGTGCCAGCACCGCGACTAGCGGGGGGGCCACAGATACGCAGTATTTT
CASTATSGGATDTQYF
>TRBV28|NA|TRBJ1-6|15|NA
TGTGCCAGCAGTTTATGGGGGGGGCGAAATTCACCCCTCCACTTT
CASSLWGGRNSPLHF
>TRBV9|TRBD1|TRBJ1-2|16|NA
TGTGCCAGCAGCGCTTCGTCAGAAGACAGGGCCTATGGCTACACCTTC
CASSASSEDRAYGYTF
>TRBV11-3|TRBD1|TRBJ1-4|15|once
TGTGCCAGCAGCTCCCAGGGGGCCTCTAATGAAAAACTGTTTTTT
CASSSQGASNEKLFF
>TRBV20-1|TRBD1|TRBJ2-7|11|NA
TGCAGTGTGGACAGGGTCTACGAGCAGTACTTC
CSVDRVYEQYF
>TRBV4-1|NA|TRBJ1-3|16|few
TGCGCCAGCAGCCAAGGTTCAGGGGTCACTGGAAACACCATATATTTT
CASSQGSGVTGNTIYF
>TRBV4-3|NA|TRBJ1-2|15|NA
TGCGCCAGCAGCCAAACCCCGGGGGGAGGACATGGCTACACCTTC
CASSQTPGGGHGYTF
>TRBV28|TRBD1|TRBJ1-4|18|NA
TGTGCCAGCAGTTTAGATGGTGGGACGGGACAGATTAATGAAAAACTGTTTTTT
CASSLDGGTGQINEKLFF
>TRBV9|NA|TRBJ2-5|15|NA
TGTGCCAGCAGCGTAGAGGGGGGGCCTCGGGAGACCCAGTACTTC
CASSVEGGPRETQYF
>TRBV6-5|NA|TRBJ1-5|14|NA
TGTGCCAGCAGTACTGGACAGTTCGGGCAGCCCCAGCATTTT
CASSTGQFGQPQHF
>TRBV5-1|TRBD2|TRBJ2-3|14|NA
TGCGCCAGCCACGCGGGGGGGCGTACAGATACGCAGTATTTT
CASHAGGRTDTQYF
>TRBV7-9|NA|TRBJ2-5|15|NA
TGTGCCAGCAGCTTAGCGATAGGAGGGGTCGAGACCCAGTACTTC
CASSLAIGGVETQYF
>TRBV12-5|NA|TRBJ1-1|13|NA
TGTGCTAGTGGTTTGGGTTTGGGCATTGAAGCTTTCTTT
CASGLGLGIEAFF
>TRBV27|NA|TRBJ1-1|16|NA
TGTGCCAGCAGTTCCGGACAGCCCGGAGTGAACACTGAAGCTTTCTTT
CASSSGQPGVNTEAFF
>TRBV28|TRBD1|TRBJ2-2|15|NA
TGTGCCAGCAGTTCCTCGGACAGGGACACCGGGGAGCTGTTTTTT
CASSSSDRDTGELFF
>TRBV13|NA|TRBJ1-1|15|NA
TGTGCCAGCAGCTCCCCCTCGACCAGGGTAACTGAAGCTTTCTTT
CASSSPSTRVTEAFF
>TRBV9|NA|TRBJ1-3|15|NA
TGTGCCAGCAGCGTAGGGAGGGTAGCTGGAAACACCATATATTTT
CASSVGRVAGNTIYF
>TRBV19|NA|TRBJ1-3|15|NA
TGTGCCAGTAGTATAGCGGCAGGGCCTGGAAACACCATATATTTT
CASSIAAGPGNTIYF
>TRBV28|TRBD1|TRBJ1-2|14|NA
TGTGCCAGCGGCTTCGCGGGACAGGTCGAGGGCTACACCTTC
CASGFAGQVEGYTF
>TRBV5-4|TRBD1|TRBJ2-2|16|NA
TGTGCCAGCAGCTCCCCCGGACAGGGCCGGACCGGGGAGCTGTTTTTT
CASSSPGQGRTGELFF
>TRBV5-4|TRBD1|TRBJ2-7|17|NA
TGTGCCAGCAGCTTGGGAAGGGGGACGGACAGGGCTTACGAGCAGTACTTC
CASSLGRGTDRAYEQYF
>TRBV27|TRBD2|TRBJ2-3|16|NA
TGTGCCAGCAGTCTAGGGACTAGCGGGATCACAGATACGCAGTATTTT
CASSLGTSGITDTQYF
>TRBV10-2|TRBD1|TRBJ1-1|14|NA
TGCGCCAGCAGGGTGGGACAGGTGAACACTGAAGCTTTCTTT
CASRVGQVNTEAFF
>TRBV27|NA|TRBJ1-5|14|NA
TGTGCCAGCAGTTTATCCAGAAACAATCAGCCCCAGCATTTT
CASSLSRNNQPQHF
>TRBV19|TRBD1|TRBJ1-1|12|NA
TGTGCCACTCGGGACAGGGTATTGTCAGCTTTCTTT
CATRDRVLSAFF
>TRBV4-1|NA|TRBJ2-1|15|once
TGCGCCAGCAGCCCTCCTAGCCAACCCTACAATGAGCAGTTCTTC
CASSPPSQPYNEQFF
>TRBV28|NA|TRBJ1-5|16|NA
TGTGCCAGCAGCCCCGGGGTACTGGGTAGCAATCAGCCCCAGCATTTT
CASSPGVLGSNQPQHF
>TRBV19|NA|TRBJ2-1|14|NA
TGTGCCAGTAGTATTCGGACAAACTACAATGAGCAGTTCTTC
CASSIRTNYNEQFF
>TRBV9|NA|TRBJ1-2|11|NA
TGTGCCAGCAGCGCCACAGGGTCCCACACCTTC
CASSATGSHTF
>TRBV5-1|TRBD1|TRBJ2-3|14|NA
TGCGCCAGCAGCCTCCGACAGGGGGCAGATACGCAGTATTTT
CASSLRQGADTQYF
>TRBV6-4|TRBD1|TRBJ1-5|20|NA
TGTGCCAGCAGTGACCCATTACCGGACAGGGGAGGCTATAGCAATCAGCCCCAGCATTTT
CASSDPLPDRGGYSNQPQHF
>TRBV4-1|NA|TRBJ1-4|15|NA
TGCGCCAGCAGCCCCGGTCGGGTAACTAATGAAAAACTGTTTTTT
CASSPGRVTNEKLFF
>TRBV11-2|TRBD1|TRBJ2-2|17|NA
TGTGCCAGCAGCTTCCAGGGGGCCGGTTGGAACACCGGGGAGCTGTTTTTT
CASSFQGAGWNTGELFF
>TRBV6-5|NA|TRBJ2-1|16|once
TGTGCCAGCAGTTACTGGAATATGGACAGCTACAATGAGCAGTTCTTC
CASSYWNMDSYNEQFF
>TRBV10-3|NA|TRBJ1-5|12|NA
TGTGCCATCAGTGCCCTAAATCAGCCCCAGCATTTT
CAISALNQPQHF
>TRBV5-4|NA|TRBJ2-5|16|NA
TGTGCCAGCAGCTCTGGACAAGCACAGTACCAAGAGACCCAGTACTTC
CASSSGQAQYQETQYF